This TCR beta chain comes out of a study of blood T cell repertoires in COVID-19. At the level of the study: Collection of acute and convalescent COVID-19 samples took place in the United States, Italy and Spain. Sources were T cells, B-cell-depleted T cells, or PBMCs; the material itself was cDNA or gDNA.

In the original workflow: Reference gene primer amplification gave nucleated cell count estimates. Sequenced by immunoSEQ multiplex PCR; TCRdb stores in-frame clones only, minus some. The V and J calls and the clone size are those of that table, but D and trimming were determined from the DNA. The data show about 130,000 clones, with around 90% seen just once and roughly 4.8% held by the top ten. The CDR3 loop spans 13 amino acids. The V gene's germline CDR1 is SQVTM and CDR2 ANQGSEA. V lost 6 bases, J lost 7 bases, and 5 bases stayed unmatched. Seattle participants joined during active infection and were tracked over time.

This clonotype was obtained from a man aged 55 to 70 with COVID-19, enrolled during active disease. The gene calls are TRBV29-1 and TRBJ1-6, with TRBD1 matching over 8 bases. Sequencing used peripheral blood. The CDR3 nucleotides read TGCAGCGTCGGACAGGGTGAAAATTCACCCCTCCACTTT. Residues: CSVGQGENSPLHF.